The rows below give T cell receptor beta chains drawn from one sample of a study of blood T cell repertoires in COVID-19. Profiling relied on immunoSEQ multiplex PCR, and the TCRdb table lists in-frame clones only, not all of them. The data contain 250,000 or so clones, 84% of them singletons. Sequencing input: peripheral blood. Receptor source: a woman in her thirties or forties who had recovered from COVID-19. Both conserved end residues are part of each CDR3. The D gene is left open where the match is weak.

TRBV30 - CAWSGGYGYTF
TRBV5-1 TRBD1 CASSDGTGDQETQYF
TRBV27 - CASSSDKTNYGYTF
TRBV27 - CASSLILDAGSSYEQYF
TRBV6-5 TRBD2 CASSSLAGGPVEQYF
TRBV4-1 - CASSWNGYEQYF
TRBV7-9 - CASPTSPGNNNSPLHF
TRBV6-5 TRBD2 CASSFSGGARQFF
TRBV19 - CASRRDSYNSPLHF
TRBV27 - CASSFLRTGGLQETQYF
TRBV6-2/TRBV6-3 TRBD2 CASSWVLERGTGELFF
TRBV10-3 TRBD2 CAINRGGMGPDTQYF
TRBV7-9 TRBD2 CASSHRGSGDQETQYF
TRBV5-1 - CASSLGAGQTYNEQFF
TRBV19 TRBD1 CASSIISGQGREPQHF
TRBV28 TRBD2 CASRTGASGGAHEQYF
TRBV4-1 TRBD2 CASSQLTGTSAYNEQFF
TRBV2 - CASSEPRESGANVLTF
TRBV5-1 TRBD1 CASSFTTGAGEKLFF
TRBV6-5 - CASSFFSAATNEKLFF
TRBV6-6 - CASHLEQAVAGELFF
TRBV11-2 - CASSFKDTQYF
TRBV28 TRBD1 CASSLNRGVRAFF
TRBV28 - CASSLRRRGPYEQYF
TRBV18 - CASSTNRVTEAFF
TRBV6-5 TRBD1 CASSKKTGQHRGYTF
TRBV3-1/TRBV3-2 TRBD2 CASTSAGGYNEQFF
TRBV19 TRBD1 CASQTGTEAFNGYTF
TRBV3-1/TRBV3-2 TRBD1 CASRPQGANTEAFF
TRBV7-9 TRBD2 CASSLGSGGGAYNEQFF
TRBV6-5 - CASGSSGDSYNEQFF
TRBV2 - CASSETASNQPQHF
TRBV21-1 - CASSKEGTGETQYF
TRBV28 TRBD1 CASSSPSGTAKGTQYF